This is a list of T cell receptor beta chains from one sample in a study of blood T cells in healthy people across ages. Using its own MiXCR run on the 5' RACE reads, TCRdb lists one record per CDR3 protein. The repertoire consists of more than 800,000 distinct CDR3 sequences, with less than 35% occurring once and the leading ten covering 17%. The sequenced sample consisted of blood. The receptor source for this set is a woman older than 75 in good health. CDR3s include the opening cysteine and the closing phenylalanine or tryptophan. Each record gives: CDR3 DNA, CDR3 protein, J gene, D gene, clone size, V gene. The D gene is left open where the match is weak. Some rows have no size entry. The others give once, few or many, or a class for an expanded clone.

cdr3_nt: TGTGCCAGCAGCCAGGGGACCCTGAGCACAGATACGCAGTATTTT
cdr3_aa: CASSQGTLSTDTQYF
j_call: TRBJ2-3
d_call: .
clone_size: few
v_call: TRBV14

cdr3_nt: TGTGCCAGCAGCTTGTGGCCTCCAGGTCGGTATAGCAATCAGCCCCAGCATTTT
cdr3_aa: CASSLWPPGRYSNQPQHF
j_call: TRBJ1-5
d_call: .
clone_size: few
v_call: TRBV5-6

cdr3_nt: TGTGCCAGCAGTGGACAGGGTGGGAACGAGCAGTACTTC
cdr3_aa: CASSGQGGNEQYF
j_call: TRBJ2-7
d_call: TRBD1
clone_size: .
v_call: TRBV6-1

cdr3_nt: TGCAGTGCTGACCGACAGGGGGCCAATGGCTACACCTTC
cdr3_aa: CSADRQGANGYTF
j_call: TRBJ1-2
d_call: TRBD1
clone_size: many
v_call: TRBV20-1

cdr3_nt: TGTGCCAGCAGTTTCGGGACAGGGAGTTCACCCCTCCACTTT
cdr3_aa: CASSFGTGSSPLHF
j_call: TRBJ1-6
d_call: TRBD1
clone_size: many
v_call: TRBV12-3/TRBV12-4

cdr3_nt: TGTGCCAGCAGTTACTCAGGGACAGCTAAATACGAGCAGTACTTC
cdr3_aa: CASSYSGTAKYEQYF
j_call: TRBJ2-7
d_call: TRBD1
clone_size: many
v_call: TRBV6-2/TRBV6-3

cdr3_nt: TGTGCCAGCAGCACCCACAGGGATTCCTCCTATAATTCACCCCTCCACTTT
cdr3_aa: CASSTHRDSSYNSPLHF
j_call: TRBJ1-6
d_call: .
clone_size: .
v_call: TRBV21-1

cdr3_nt: TGTGCCAGCAGCCAAGATTGGCAGGGGGACAATGAGCAGTTCTTC
cdr3_aa: CASSQDWQGDNEQFF
j_call: TRBJ2-1
d_call: TRBD1
clone_size: many
v_call: TRBV4-2

cdr3_nt: TGTGCCAGCAGCTCCGGGACTAGCGGGGTAGGATACAATGAGCAGTTCTTC
cdr3_aa: CASSSGTSGVGYNEQFF
j_call: TRBJ2-1
d_call: TRBD2
clone_size: .
v_call: TRBV11-3

cdr3_nt: TGCGCCAGCAGTCCCACCCCGGACCCAGGGTTAGAGACCCCGTTCTTC
cdr3_aa: CASSPTPDPGLETPFF
j_call: TRBJ2-1
d_call: .
clone_size: few
v_call: TRBV4-3

cdr3_nt: TGTGCCAGCAGCTTAGCGACTCCACCCTACAATGAGCAGTTCTTC
cdr3_aa: CASSLATPPYNEQFF
j_call: TRBJ2-1
d_call: .
clone_size: .
v_call: TRBV7-2

cdr3_nt: TGTGCCAGCAGCTCCAGGTCCGGGCCAATATATACGCAGTATTTT
cdr3_aa: CASSSRSGPIYTQYF
j_call: TRBJ2-3
d_call: .
clone_size: .
v_call: TRBV11-3

cdr3_nt: TGTGCCAGCAGAAATGGACGGCGCTCTGGGGCCAACGTCCTGACTTTC
cdr3_aa: CASRNGRRSGANVLTF
j_call: TRBJ2-6
d_call: .
clone_size: few
v_call: TRBV6-1

cdr3_nt: TGCGCCAGCAAGGAGGTTGTTACCGGGGAGCTGTTTTTT
cdr3_aa: CASKEVVTGELFF
j_call: TRBJ2-2
d_call: .
clone_size: few
v_call: TRBV5-1

cdr3_nt: TGCGCCAGCAGCCCGTTCGGGGGGGCCGGGGAGCTGTTTTTT
cdr3_aa: CASSPFGGAGELFF
j_call: TRBJ2-2
d_call: TRBD2
clone_size: many
v_call: TRBV4-3

cdr3_nt: TGCAGTGCTAGTCCCGGGGATTCACCCCTCCACTTT
cdr3_aa: CSASPGDSPLHF
j_call: TRBJ1-6
d_call: .
clone_size: .
v_call: TRBV20-1

cdr3_nt: TGTGCCACCAGTGATTCTTCGGCAGGATTAGAGACCCAGTACTTC
cdr3_aa: CATSDSSAGLETQYF
j_call: TRBJ2-5
d_call: .
clone_size: many
v_call: TRBV24-1